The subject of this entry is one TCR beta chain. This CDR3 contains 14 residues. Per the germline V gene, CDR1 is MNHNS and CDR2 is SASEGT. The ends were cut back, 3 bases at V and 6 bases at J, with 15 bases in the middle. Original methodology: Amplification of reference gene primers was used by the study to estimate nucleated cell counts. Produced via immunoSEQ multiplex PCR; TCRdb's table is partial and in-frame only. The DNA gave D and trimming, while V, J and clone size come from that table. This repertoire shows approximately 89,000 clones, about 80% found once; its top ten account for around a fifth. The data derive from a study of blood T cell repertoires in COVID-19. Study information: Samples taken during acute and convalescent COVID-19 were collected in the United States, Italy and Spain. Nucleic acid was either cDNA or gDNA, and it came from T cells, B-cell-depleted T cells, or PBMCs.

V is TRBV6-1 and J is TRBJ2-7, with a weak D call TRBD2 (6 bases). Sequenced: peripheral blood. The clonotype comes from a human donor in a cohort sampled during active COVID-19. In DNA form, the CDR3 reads TGTGCCAGCAGTGAGGGGGGAGCCCGCCTCGAGCAGTACTTC. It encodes CASSEGGARLEQYF.